These 19 T cell receptor beta chains share one sample of origin, sequenced in a study of cytomegalovirus exposure and HLA in healthy donors. PCR used 60 Vbeta primers and 13 Jbeta primers. Sequencing was performed with immunoSEQ multiplex PCR; in TCRdb, only in-frame clones are kept and a portion is missing. The sample records about 140,000 clones, around four fifths being singletons. The sample taken for sequencing was PBMCs. These receptors came from a woman between 40 and 55 years old in good health and CMV-seronegative.

The chain combines TRBV4-3 with TRBJ2-3; tentatively, D is TRBD2 (6 bases). The V end was cut by 1 base, the J end by 3 bases, with 23 bases between. The germline V gene encodes CDR1 LGHNA and CDR2 YSLEER. The CDR3 has 19 residues. CDR3 DNA sequence: TGCGCCAGCAGCCAAGTCCGCCGGGACTCGTTCGGGGGTACAGATACGCAGTATTTT. It codes for CASSQVRRDSFGGTDTQYF.

This chain uses TRBV11-2 with TRBJ2-1; 8 bases line up with TRBD2. This CDR3 has 15 residues. The V gene's germline CDR1 is SGHAT and CDR2 FQNNGV. V was clipped by 5 bases and J by 9 bases; unmatched bases: 12. In DNA form, the CDR3 reads TGTGCCAGCAGCCCTTTAGCGGGAAGGGTGAGTGAGCAGTTCTTC. Encoded protein: CASSPLAGRVSEQFF.

The chain recombines TRBV18 with TRBJ1-2, with 8 bases lining up with TRBD1. V trimming: 2 bases; J trimming: 8 bases; junction bases outside the gene matches: 7. CDR3 length: 14 amino acids. Germline-derived CDR1 and CDR2 are KGHSH and LQKENI. CDR3 coding DNA: TGTGCCAGCTCACCAAGGACAGGGAGAGAGGGCTACACCTTC. Its protein product is CASSPRTGREGYTF.

V is TRBV9 and J is TRBJ2-1; D remains ambiguous. The CDR3 is 15 residues long. Germline CDR1 and CDR2: SGDLS and YYNGEE. V was trimmed by 0 bases and J by 4 bases, leaving 11 bases between them. The CDR3 coding sequence is TGTGCCAGCAGCGTAGTTGGCTCCCCTTACAATGAGCAGTTCTTC. Amino acids: CASSVVGSPYNEQFF.

The rearrangement uses TRBV6-5 and TRBJ1-2; TRBD1 matches at 7 bases. Germline V lookup: CDR1 MNHEY, CDR2 SVGAGI. J lost 7 bases, V lost 4 bases, and 3 bases had no gene match. This CDR3 is 12 amino acids long. The chain's CDR3 is CASSSQGFGYTF. The CDR3 nucleotides read TGTGCCAGCAGTTCACAGGGGTTTGGCTACACCTTC.

The V and J genes are TRBV30 and TRBJ2-7; maybe TRBD2 (6 bases). Between the trimmed V and J ends, which lost 0 bases and 6 bases, there was a span of 15 bases. This CDR3 has 14 amino acids. Germline V gene lookup returns CDR1 GTSNPN and CDR2 SVGIG (reference sequence). CDR3 sequence reads: CAWSVNSGSGEQYF. The CDR3 DNA reads as TGTGCCTGGAGTGTAAACTCCGGGAGCGGCGAGCAGTACTTC.

This clone showed up just once. This chain joins TRBV4-3 and TRBJ2-7, with 10 bases matching TRBD2. CDR3 length: 17 amino acids. V lost 6 bases and J lost 0; bases outside the gene matches: 11. Germline values: CDR1 LGHNA, CDR2 YSLEER. CDR3 sequence (DNA): TGCGCCAGCAGTTCCAGCGGGAGGGCCTGGGGCTCCTACGAGCAGTACTTC. It yields the protein CASSSSGRAWGSYEQYF.

The gene calls are TRBV4-3 and TRBJ2-7, with 7 bases matching TRBD1. The ends lost 4 bases at V and 6 bases at J; junction bases unmatched: 6. CDR3 length: 13 residues. CDR1 and CDR2 from the germline V gene are LGHNA and YSLEER. CDR3 DNA: TGCGCCAGCAGCCCCGACAGGGTGGGCGAGCAGTACTTC. Residues: CASSPDRVGEQYF.

V gene TRBV10-3 combines with J gene TRBJ1-3; a weak D match, TRBD1 (5 bases). Germline V CDR1 and CDR2: ENHRY, SYGVKD. The CDR3 contains 14 residues. V lost 0 bases and J 7 bases, leaving 10 bases between the germline ends. The DNA for the CDR3 is TGTGCCATCAGTGAGTCCCATGGGGCGAACACCATATATTTT. Encoded protein: CAISESHGANTIYF.

The genes are TRBV18 and TRBJ1-4; D is ambiguous. Germline values: CDR1 KGHSH, CDR2 LQKENI. V lost 6 bases and J lost 6, with 14 bases in between. CDR3 length: 14 amino acids. CDR3 amino acids: CASSSLAADEKLFF. The CDR3 nucleotides read TGTGCCAGCTCGTCACTGGCGGCGGATGAAAAACTGTTTTTT.

This clone was recorded once. The rearrangement links TRBV2 to TRBJ2-3; D ambiguous. CDR3 length: 14 amino acids. Per the germline V gene, CDR1 is SNHLY and CDR2 is FYNNEI. Trimming took off 4 bases at V and 2 bases at J, with 10 bases between the two ends. The CDR3 DNA reads TGTGCCAGCAGTGTCCGACAACTCACAGATACGCAGTATTTT. Its translation is CASSVRQLTDTQYF.

The chain uses TRBV6-1 and TRBJ2-7; 8 bases align to TRBD1. V trimming: 5 bases; J trimming: 2 bases; junction bases outside the gene matches: 8. The CDR3 has 15 amino acids. CDR1 and CDR2 (germline): MNHNS, SASEGT. In nucleotides, the CDR3 is TGTGCCAGCAGTTTCCCGACAGGGGCCACCTACGAGCAGTACTTC. Its protein is CASSFPTGATYEQYF.

The V gene is TRBV2, the J gene TRBJ2-7; possible D gene TRBD2, 6 bases. Germline CDR1 reads SNHLY; CDR2 reads FYNNEI. The CDR3 has 11 residues. V lost 8 bases and J 5 bases, leaving 10 bases between the germline ends. CDR3 in amino acids: CASGTLNEQYF. CDR3 coding DNA: TGTGCCAGCGGGACTTTAAACGAGCAGTACTTC.

This chain links TRBV28 with TRBJ2-3, with 9 positions matching TRBD2. This CDR3 is built from 16 residues. The germline CDR1 and CDR2 sequences are MDHEN and SYDVKM. V trimming: 8 bases; J trimming: 3 bases; junction bases outside the gene matches: 12. The CDR3 sequence: CASDLREGHGTDTQYF. CDR3 coding DNA: TGTGCCAGCGACTTGCGGGAGGGCCATGGAACAGATACGCAGTATTTT.

The CDR3 bases are TGTGCCAGCAACTCTCCCAGCCAGGGATGGGCTAATGAAAAACTGTTTTTT. Protein: CASNSPSQGWANEKLFF. This chain links TRBV28 with TRBJ1-4, with D tentatively TRBD1 (5 bases). V was shortened by 7 bases and J by 3 bases, with 21 bases between the two germline ends. The CDR3 length is 17 residues. Looked up from germline, CDR1 is MDHEN and CDR2 is SYDVKM.

The J gene is TRBJ2-3, the V gene TRBV4-2, with TRBD2 as a possible D gene (6 bases). V was cut by 2 bases and J by 3 bases, with 15 bases left in between. The germline CDR1 and CDR2 sequences are LGHNA and YNFKEQ. There are 16 residues in the CDR3. The CDR3 loop reads CASSQNWDSETDTQYF. CDR3 sequence (DNA): TGTGCCAGCAGCCAAAATTGGGACTCGGAAACAGATACGCAGTATTTT.

This chain uses TRBV4-1 with TRBJ2-7; D is perhaps TRBD1 (5 bases). The CDR3 length is 15 residues. CDR1 and CDR2 (germline): MGHRA, YSYEKL. Trimming removed 0 bases from V and 3 bases from J, with 12 bases in between. The CDR3 is CASSQEKGPVYEQYF. In DNA form, the CDR3 reads TGCGCCAGCAGCCAAGAAAAGGGGCCGGTCTACGAGCAGTACTTC.

This chain joins TRBV14 and TRBJ2-1; 12 nucleotides line up with TRBD2. This CDR3 is 14 amino acids long. V gave up 4 bases and J gave up 7 bases; unmatched junction bases: 2. The V gene's germline CDR1 is SGHDN and CDR2 FVKESK. The CDR3 here is CASSRLAGENEQFF. The CDR3 DNA reads as TGTGCCAGCAGCCGACTAGCGGGAGAGAATGAGCAGTTCTTC.

The genes are TRBV28 and TRBJ2-7; 8 bases are shared with TRBD2. Trimming took 5 bases from V and 2 from J; bases not matched to a gene: 8. CDR1 and CDR2 (germline): MDHEN, SYDVKM. CDR3 length equals 15 residues. Here the CDR3 DNA reads TGTGCCAGCAGTCCCCAGCGGGAGCCCCCCTACGAGCAGTACTTC. As protein: CASSPQREPPYEQYF.